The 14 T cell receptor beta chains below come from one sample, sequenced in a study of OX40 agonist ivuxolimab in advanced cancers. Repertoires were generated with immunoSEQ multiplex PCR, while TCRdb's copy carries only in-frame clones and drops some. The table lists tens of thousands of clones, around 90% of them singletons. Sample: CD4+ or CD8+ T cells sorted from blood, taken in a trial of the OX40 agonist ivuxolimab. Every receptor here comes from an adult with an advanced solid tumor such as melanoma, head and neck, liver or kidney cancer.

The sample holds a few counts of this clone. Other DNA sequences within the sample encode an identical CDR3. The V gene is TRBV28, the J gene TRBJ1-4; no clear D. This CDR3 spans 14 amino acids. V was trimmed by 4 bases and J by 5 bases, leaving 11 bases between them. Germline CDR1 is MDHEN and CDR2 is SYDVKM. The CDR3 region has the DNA TGTGCCAGCAGTTCAGGAAGACGGAATGAAAAACTGTTTTTT. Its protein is CASSSGRRNEKLFF.

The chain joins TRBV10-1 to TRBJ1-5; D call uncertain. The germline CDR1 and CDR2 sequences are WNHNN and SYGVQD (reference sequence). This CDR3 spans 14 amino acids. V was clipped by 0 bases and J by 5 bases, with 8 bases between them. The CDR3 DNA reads TGCGCCAGCAGTGAGTCGATCGGGGATCAGCCCCAGCATTTT. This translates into CASSESIGDQPQHF.

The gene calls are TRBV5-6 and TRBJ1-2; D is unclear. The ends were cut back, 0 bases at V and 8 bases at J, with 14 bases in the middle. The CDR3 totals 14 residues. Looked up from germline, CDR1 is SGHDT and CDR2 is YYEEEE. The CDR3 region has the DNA TGTGCCAGCAGCTTGGCCCGACTCCATATGGGCTACACCTTC. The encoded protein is CASSLARLHMGYTF.

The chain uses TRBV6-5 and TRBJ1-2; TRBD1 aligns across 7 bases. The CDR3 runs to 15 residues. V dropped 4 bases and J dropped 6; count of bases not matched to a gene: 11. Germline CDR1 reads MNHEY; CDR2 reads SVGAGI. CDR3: CASSSRTQGTHGYTF. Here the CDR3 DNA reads TGTGCCAGCAGTTCTCGGACACAGGGGACTCATGGCTACACCTTC.

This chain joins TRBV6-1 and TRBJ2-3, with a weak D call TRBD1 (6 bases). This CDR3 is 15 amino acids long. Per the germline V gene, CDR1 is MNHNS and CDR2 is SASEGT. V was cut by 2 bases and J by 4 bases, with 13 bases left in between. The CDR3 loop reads CASSEWWDTPDTQYF. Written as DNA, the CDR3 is TGTGCCAGCAGTGAATGGTGGGACACCCCAGATACGCAGTATTTT.

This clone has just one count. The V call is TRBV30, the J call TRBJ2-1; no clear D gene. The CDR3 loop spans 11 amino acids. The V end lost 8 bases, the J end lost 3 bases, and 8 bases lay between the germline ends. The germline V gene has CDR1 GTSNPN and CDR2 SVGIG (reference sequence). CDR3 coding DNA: TGTGCCCGGGCAGACTACAATGAGCAGTTCTTC. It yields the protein CARADYNEQFF.

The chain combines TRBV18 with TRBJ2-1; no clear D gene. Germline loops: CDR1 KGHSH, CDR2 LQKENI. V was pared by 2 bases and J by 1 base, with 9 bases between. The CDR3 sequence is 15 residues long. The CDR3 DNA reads TGTGCCAGCTCACCAGGGCCCCCATCCTACAATGAGCAGTTCTTC. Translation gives CASSPGPPSYNEQFF.

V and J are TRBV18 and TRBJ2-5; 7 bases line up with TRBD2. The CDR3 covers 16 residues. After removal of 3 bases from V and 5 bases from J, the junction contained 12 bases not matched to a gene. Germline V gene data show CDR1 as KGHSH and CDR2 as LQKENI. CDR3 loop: CASSPLGTTSFETQYF. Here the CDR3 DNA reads TGTGCCAGCTCACCGCTGGGGACTACCTCGTTTGAGACCCAGTACTTC.

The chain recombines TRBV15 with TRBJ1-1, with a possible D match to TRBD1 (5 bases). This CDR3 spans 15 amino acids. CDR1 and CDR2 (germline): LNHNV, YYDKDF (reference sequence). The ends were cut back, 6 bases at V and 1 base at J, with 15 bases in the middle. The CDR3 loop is CATRDRYTGNTEAFF. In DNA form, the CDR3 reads TGTGCCACCAGGGATAGATACACAGGGAACACTGAAGCTTTCTTT.

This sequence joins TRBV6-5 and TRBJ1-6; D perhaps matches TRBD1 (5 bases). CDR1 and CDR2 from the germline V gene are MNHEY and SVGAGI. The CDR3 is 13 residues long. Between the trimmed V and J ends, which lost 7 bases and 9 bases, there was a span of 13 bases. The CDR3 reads CASKSREGSPLHF. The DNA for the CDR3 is TGTGCCAGCAAGAGCAGGGAGGGTTCACCCCTCCACTTT.

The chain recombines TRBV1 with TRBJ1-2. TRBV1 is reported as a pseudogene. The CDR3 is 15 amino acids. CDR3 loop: CTSSHSGPPSYGYTF. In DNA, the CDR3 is TGCACCAGCAGCCACTCCGGGCCTCCGTCCTATGGCTACACCTTC.

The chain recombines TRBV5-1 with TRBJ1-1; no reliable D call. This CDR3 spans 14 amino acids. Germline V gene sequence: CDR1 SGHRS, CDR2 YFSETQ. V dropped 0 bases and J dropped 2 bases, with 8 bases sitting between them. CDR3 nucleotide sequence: TGCGCCAGCAGCTTGGTAGCGGGAAACACTGAAGCTTTCTTT. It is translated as CASSLVAGNTEAFF.

The chain's CDR3 is CASSSGGASGEQYF. DNA of the CDR3: TGTGCCAGCAGTTCGGGTGGGGCCTCGGGAGAGCAGTACTTC. The V gene is TRBV28, the J gene TRBJ2-7; D tentatively reads TRBD1 or TRBD2 (5 bases each). V gave up 4 bases and J gave up 7 bases, with 17 bases separating them. Germline CDR1 MDHEN, CDR2 SYDVKM. The CDR3 spans 14 residues. The full variable domain, completed using reference TRBV28 and TRBJ2-7, is DVKVTQSSRYLVKRTGEKVFLECVQDMDHENMFWYRQDPGLGLRLIYFSYDVKMKEKGDIPEGYSVSREKKERFSLILESASTNQTSMYLCASSSGGASGEQYFGPGTRLTVT.

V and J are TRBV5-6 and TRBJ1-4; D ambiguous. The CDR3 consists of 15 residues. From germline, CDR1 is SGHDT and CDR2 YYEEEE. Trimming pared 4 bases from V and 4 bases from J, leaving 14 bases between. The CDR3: CASSLLKTSNEKLFF. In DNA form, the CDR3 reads TGTGCCAGCAGCCTTCTTAAGACGAGTAATGAAAAACTGTTTTTT. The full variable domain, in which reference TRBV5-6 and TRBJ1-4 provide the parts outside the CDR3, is DAGVTQSPTHLIKTRGQQVTLRCSPKSGHDTVSWYQQALGQGPQFIFQYYEEEERQRGNFPDRFSGHQFPNYSSELNVNALLLGDSALYLCASSLLKTSNEKLFFGSGTQLSVL.